The 14 T cell receptor beta chains presented below share a single source sample, sequenced in a study of blood T cell repertoires in COVID-19. Sequencing used immunoSEQ multiplex PCR; TCRdb keeps in-frame clones, though not all of them. This table holds under 250,000 clones, 65% to 85% found once. Sequenced material: peripheral blood. The source is a woman aged 45 to 65 with acute or convalescent COVID-19.

The chain employs TRBV20-1 and TRBJ2-1; TRBD2 might be the D (5 bases). The germline V gene encodes CDR1 DFQATT and CDR2 SNEGSKA (reference sequence). This CDR3 comprises 13 residues. Trimming removed 3 bases from V and 4 bases from J, with 10 bases in between. CDR3 sequence (DNA): TGCAGTGCTAGTATGGACTCTTACAATGAGCAGTTCTTC. Protein product: CSASMDSYNEQFF.

The chain recombines TRBV18 with TRBJ2-2; 13 positions agree with TRBD2. The V and J ends lost 1 base and 1 base, in that order; junction bases with no gene match: 9. The germline CDR1 and CDR2 sequences are KGHSH and LQKENI. This CDR3 has 20 residues. CDR3: CASSPLGTSGIIQNTGELFF. The CDR3 DNA is TGTGCCAGCTCACCACTCGGGACTAGCGGGATAATCCAGAACACCGGGGAGCTGTTTTTT.

This chain links TRBV19 with TRBJ1-2; TRBD1 aligns across 10 bases. Germline CDR1 LNHDA, CDR2 SQIVND (reference sequence). V trimming: 4 bases; J trimming: 6 bases; junction bases outside the gene matches: 8. This CDR3 spans 15 amino acids. The CDR3 protein is CASSTYSGTGDGYTF. The CDR3 coding sequence is TGTGCCAGTAGTACCTACAGTGGGACAGGGGATGGCTACACCTTC.

DNA of the CDR3: TGTGCCAGCAGTGAGAGAAGCTCCTACAATGAGCAGTTCTTC. This translates into CASSERSSYNEQFF. The rearrangement joins TRBV9 to TRBJ2-1; D uncertain. The CDR3 contains 14 residues. V was pared by 5 bases and J by 0 bases, with 9 bases between. Germline CDR1 SGDLS, CDR2 YYNGEE.

The chain couples TRBV15 to TRBJ2-3; the D gene is possibly TRBD2 (5 bases). The CDR3 length is 14 residues. Germline lookup yields CDR1 LNHNV and CDR2 YYDKDF (reference sequence). V was clipped by 5 bases and J by 0 bases, with 9 bases between them. The CDR3 spells CATSHGLSTDTQYF. The CDR3 region has the DNA TGTGCCACCAGCCACGGACTTAGCACAGATACGCAGTATTTT. The full variable domain, its missing parts supplied by reference TRBV15 and TRBJ2-3, is DAMVIQNPRYQVTQFGKPVTLSCSQTLNHNVMYWYQQKSSQAPKLLFHYYDKDFNNEADTPDNFQSRRPNTSFCFLDIRSPGLGDTAMYLCATSHGLSTDTQYFGPGTRLTVL.

This chain joins TRBV9 and TRBJ1-4; D might be TRBD1 (5 bases). Germline CDR1 SGDLS, CDR2 YYNGEE. This CDR3 is 15 amino acids long. Trimming took off 4 bases at V and 3 bases at J, with 13 bases between the two ends. The CDR3 DNA reads TGTGCCAGCAGCACCGAGGGGAGGGCTAATGAAAAACTGTTTTTT. This codes for CASSTEGRANEKLFF.

The chain joins TRBV5-1 to TRBJ1-1; 8 bases fit TRBD1. The germline V gene encodes CDR1 SGHRS and CDR2 YFSETQ. V lost 4 bases, J lost 8 bases, and 13 bases stayed unmatched. CDR3 length: 15 amino acids. The CDR3 sequence is CASSPGRDRRIEAFF. The CDR3 DNA follows: TGCGCCAGCAGCCCTGGCCGGGACAGGCGAATAGAAGCTTTCTTT.

J is TRBJ1-3 and V is TRBV27, with TRBD1 identical over 10 bases. The V gene end was trimmed by 2 bases and the J gene end by 4 bases; junction bases not matched to a gene: 11. The CDR3 contains 18 residues. Germline V gene data show CDR1 as MNHEY and CDR2 as SMNVEV (reference sequence). The CDR3 is CASSLKSPDRGLGNTIYF. In nucleotides, the CDR3 is TGTGCCAGCAGTTTAAAATCTCCAGACAGGGGGCTCGGAAACACCATATATTTT.

The genes are TRBV9 and TRBJ1-1, with D hard to call. V was cut by 0 bases and J by 1 base, with 4 bases left in between. The V gene's germline CDR1 is SGDLS and CDR2 YYNGEE. This CDR3 has 13 residues. For the CDR3, the DNA is TGTGCCAGCAGCGTAGGAGCGAACACTGAAGCTTTCTTT. This translates into CASSVGANTEAFF.

The chain is built from TRBV10-3 and TRBJ2-5, with D possibly being TRBD2 (6 bases). Germline CDR1 ENHRY, CDR2 SYGVKD. V was clipped by 3 bases and J by 3 bases, with 11 bases between them. The CDR3 extends over 14 amino acids. The CDR3 sequence: CAISDPGEEETQYF. The DNA for the CDR3 is TGTGCCATCAGTGATCCCGGGGAGGAAGAGACCCAGTACTTC.

V and J are TRBV19 and TRBJ2-2, with D tentatively TRBD1 (6 bases). The CDR3 loop spans 15 amino acids. Between the trimmed V and J ends, which lost 6 bases and 2 bases, there was a span of 13 bases. Germline-derived CDR1 and CDR2 are LNHDA and SQIVND (reference sequence). The CDR3 sequence is CASSLGGANTGELFF. Here the CDR3 DNA reads TGTGCCAGTAGCTTAGGGGGAGCCAACACCGGGGAGCTGTTTTTT.

This chain joins TRBV7-2 and TRBJ2-5; TRBD2 is a possible D gene (5 bases). CDR3 length equals 16 residues. V lost 3 bases, J lost 3 bases, and 17 bases lay in between. The germline gives CDR1 SGHTA, CDR2 FQGNSA. This CDR3 is CASSFRTGKFKETQYF. The CDR3 DNA reads TGTGCCAGCAGCTTTCGGACGGGAAAGTTTAAAGAGACCCAGTACTTC. Full variable domain (outside the CDR3, taken from reference TRBV7-2 and TRBJ2-5): GAGVSQSPSNKVTEKGKDVELRCDPISGHTALYWYRQSLGQGLEFLIYFQGNSAPDKSGLPSDRFSAERTGGSVSTLTIQRTQQEDSAVYLCASSFRTGKFKETQYFGPGTRLLVL.

CDR3 bases: TGCGCCAGCAGCTCAGGGTTTGGTCAGCCCCAGCATTTT. Its protein product is CASSSGFGQPQHF. The rearrangement links TRBV5-1 to TRBJ1-5; tentatively, D is TRBD1 (5 bases). The CDR3 is 13 residues long. From germline, CDR1 is SGHRS and CDR2 YFSETQ. With 3 bases removed from V and 6 bases from J, the gap between germline ends came to 10 bases.

For the CDR3, the DNA is TGCAGCGTTACCTCAGGGACCGGGGAGCTGTTTTTT. Protein: CSVTSGTGELFF. The chain has TRBV29-1 and TRBJ2-2, with D perhaps matching TRBD1 (5 bases). The V gene's germline CDR1 is SQVTM and CDR2 ANQGSEA. The CDR3 length is 12 residues. Deletions cut 5 bases from V and 5 bases from J, with 9 bases between.